Below are 25 T cell receptor beta chains sequenced from a single sample in a study of CD8 T cells in Susac syndrome. Random hexamers were used to reverse transcribe the RNA input (about 0.5 to 1 ug). TCRdb reprocessed the immunoSEQ multiplex PCR reads with MiXCR, giving one entry per CDR3 protein. The table includes about 140,000 distinct CDR3 sequences, about 95% detected once. What was sequenced was CD8+ T cells from PBMCs. The receptors here all came from a human donor with Susac syndrome.

The chain couples TRBV28 to TRBJ2-2; tentatively, D is TRBD1 or TRBD2 (5 bases each). The V gene lost 5 bases and the J gene lost 5 bases, with 12 bases spanning the gap. Germline lookup yields CDR1 MDHEN and CDR2 SYDVKM. The CDR3 is made up of 14 amino acids. CDR3 residues: CASSLRDGTGELFF. In DNA form, the CDR3 reads TGTGCCAGCAGTCTCCGGGACGGGACCGGGGAGCTGTTTTTT.

The gene calls are TRBV2 and TRBJ2-5; D is unclear. The germline V gene encodes CDR1 SNHLY and CDR2 FYNNEI. This CDR3 has 11 residues. V dropped 6 bases and J dropped 2 bases, with 4 bases sitting between them. DNA for the CDR3: TGTGCCAGCAGACAGCAAGAGACCCAGTACTTC. Translation gives CASRQQETQYF. The full variable domain, in which reference TRBV2 and TRBJ2-5 provide the parts outside the CDR3, is EPEVTQTPSHQVTQMGQEVILRCVPISNHLYFYWYRQILGQKVEFLVSFYNNEISEKSEIFDDQFSVERPDGSNFTLKIRSTKLEDSAMYFCASRQQETQYFGPGTRLLVL.

The CDR3 DNA reads as TGCAGTGCTAGAGATAGTGTCGGTTCGTCGGGAGGGGGATCCTACAATGAGCAGTTCTTC. Translated, it gives CSARDSVGSSGGGSYNEQFF. The V call is TRBV20-1, the J call TRBJ2-1; 8 bases line up with TRBD2. The CDR3 loop spans 20 amino acids. Losses at the gene ends were 0 bases for V and 1 base for J; bases not matched to a gene: 17. From germline, CDR1 is DFQATT and CDR2 SNEGSKA (reference sequence).

The rearrangement joins TRBV3-1 to TRBJ2-4; maybe TRBD1 (6 bases). CDR1 and CDR2 from the germline V gene are LGHDT and YNNKEL (reference sequence). The V end was cut by 6 bases, the J end by 11 bases, with 20 bases between. The CDR3 runs to 14 residues. The DNA for the CDR3 is TGTGCCAGCAGTCAATACGGACAGTCCCCCCTTCAGTACTTC. It yields the protein CASSQYGQSPLQYF.

This rearrangement joins TRBV12-3 or TRBV12-4 to TRBJ2-1, with a weak D call TRBD1 (6 bases). V lost 5 bases and J lost 10, with 15 bases in between. CDR3 length: 13 amino acids. Here the CDR3 reads CASSPPDSDEQFF. Here the CDR3 DNA reads TGTGCCAGCAGTCCACCGGACAGCGACGAGCAGTTCTTC.

This CDR3 reads CASSAGPGEAEAFF. The CDR3 DNA is TGTGCCAGCAGCGCAGGCCCCGGAGAGGCTGAAGCTTTCTTT. The chain links TRBV9 to TRBJ1-1; D remains unclear. V was pared by 3 bases and J by 6 bases, with 15 bases between. CDR3 size: 14 residues. Germline V lookup: CDR1 SGDLS, CDR2 YYNGEE.

The gene calls are TRBV14 and TRBJ2-5; no definite D call. Trimming took off 5 bases at V and 4 bases at J, with 11 bases between the two ends. CDR3 length: 13 residues. From germline, CDR1 is SGHDN and CDR2 FVKESK. Written as DNA, the CDR3 is TGTGCCAGCAGCTCCGGACCCCGAGAGACCCAGTACTTC. This codes for CASSSGPRETQYF.

The rearrangement uses TRBV12-3 or TRBV12-4 and TRBJ2-5; no definite D call. Trimming cost V 9 bases and J 5 bases, with 13 bases left between them. The CDR3 runs to 12 residues. This chain's CDR3 is CASGQLEETQYF. Written as DNA, the CDR3 is TGTGCCAGTGGCCAGCTCGAGGAGACCCAGTACTTC.

The chain combines TRBV6-2 or TRBV6-3 with TRBJ2-7; D perhaps matches TRBD1 (6 bases). Trimming removed 7 bases at V and 1 base at J, with 11 bases between. The length of the CDR3 is 13 residues. Germline lookup yields CDR1 MNHEY and CDR2 SVGEGT. The DNA of the CDR3 is TGTGCCAGCAACTGGGACAATTCCTACGAGCAGTACTTC. It codes for CASNWDNSYEQYF.

The rearrangement joins TRBV13 to TRBJ2-3; unclear D gene. V was shortened by 4 bases and J by 7 bases, with 15 bases between the two germline ends. This CDR3 region has 14 residues. Germline CDR1 reads PRHDT; CDR2 reads FYEKMQ (reference sequence). As DNA, the CDR3 is TGTGCCAGCAGCTCGGAAGGGAAGGCACATACGCAGTATTTT. Translated, it gives CASSSEGKAHTQYF.

The chain employs TRBV15 and TRBJ1-2; D call uncertain. In germline, CDR1 is LNHNV, CDR2 YYDKDF (reference sequence). The CDR3 sequence is 13 residues long. V lost 0 bases to trimming and J lost 8 bases, with 10 bases between them. CDR3 protein: CATSRDRAVGYTF. The CDR3 region has the DNA TGTGCCACCAGCAGAGATAGGGCAGTCGGCTACACCTTC.

The gene calls are TRBV28 and TRBJ2-5; TRBD2 matches 10 bases. CDR1 is MDHEN and CDR2 is SYDVKM in the germline V gene. CDR3 size: 14 residues. V shed 6 bases and J 5 bases; nucleotides not matched to a gene: 6. This chain's CDR3 is CASRPSGRGETQYF. For the CDR3, the DNA is TGTGCCAGCAGGCCTAGCGGGAGAGGGGAGACCCAGTACTTC.

The chain has TRBV20-1 and TRBJ2-7, with 7 bases aligning to TRBD1. Germline lookup yields CDR1 DFQATT and CDR2 SNEGSKA (reference sequence). The CDR3 consists of 17 residues. V lost 2 bases, J lost 7 bases, and 20 bases stayed unmatched. This CDR3 reads CSARSPGDRDPWEEQYF. The CDR3 DNA follows: TGCAGTGCTAGATCCCCGGGCGACAGGGACCCATGGGAGGAGCAGTACTTC.

The chain combines TRBV9 with TRBJ2-3; D unclear. The germline V gene has CDR1 SGDLS and CDR2 YYNGEE. The CDR3 runs to 17 residues. V was pared by 2 bases and J by 3 bases, with 19 bases between. The CDR3 here is CASSVLAAPPLTDTQYF. The CDR3 nucleotides read TGTGCCAGCAGCGTTTTGGCGGCCCCCCCCTTGACAGATACGCAGTATTTT.

Here the CDR3 DNA reads TGTGCCAGCAGGGCTCAAGGCGGTGCCTACGAGCAGTACTTC. This gives the protein CASRAQGGAYEQYF. The chain employs TRBV12-3 or TRBV12-4 and TRBJ2-7; D not resolved. The V gene lost 6 bases and the J gene lost 2 bases, with 14 bases spanning the gap. The CDR3 runs 14 residues.

This chain links TRBV2 with TRBJ2-4; D ambiguous. This CDR3 spans 14 amino acids. The germline CDR1 and CDR2 sequences are SNHLY and FYNNEI. V dropped 5 bases and J dropped 5 bases, with 13 bases sitting between them. For the CDR3, the DNA is TGTGCCAGCAGTTTAACGGACGGAGAAAACATTCAGTACTTC. Translating it yields CASSLTDGENIQYF. The complete variable domain, with remaining parts taken from reference TRBV2 and TRBJ2-4, reads EPEVTQTPSHQVTQMGQEVILRCVPISNHLYFYWYRQILGQKVEFLVSFYNNEISEKSEIFDDQFSVERPDGSNFTLKIRSTKLEDSAMYFCASSLTDGENIQYFGAGTRLSVL.

The genes are TRBV18 and TRBJ2-3; TRBD2 aligns across 11 bases. This CDR3 region has 15 residues. V shed 4 bases, J shed 11 bases, and the junction held 11 bases outside the gene matches. Looked up from germline, CDR1 is KGHSH and CDR2 is LQKENI. CDR3 loop: CASSLLPTSGMLQYF. The CDR3 nucleotides read TGTGCCAGCTCACTATTGCCGACTAGCGGGATGTTGCAGTATTTT. Looking up the rest from reference TRBV18 and TRBJ2-3 gives the full variable domain: NAGVMQNPRHLVRRRGQEARLRCSPMKGHSHVYWYRQLPEEGLKFMVYLQKENIIDESGMPKERFSAEFPKEGPSILRIQQVVRGDSAAYFCASSLLPTSGMLQYFGPGTRLTVL.

This chain uses TRBV3-1 with TRBJ2-3, with D hard to call. The germline CDR1 and CDR2 sequences are LGHDT and YNNKEL (reference sequence). The CDR3 has 14 residues. The V end lost 1 base, the J end lost 4 bases, and 9 bases lay between the germline ends. The DNA for the CDR3 is TGTGCCAGCAGCCAAGGAACTGGCGCAGATACGCAGTATTTT. It encodes CASSQGTGADTQYF.

The chain couples TRBV14 to TRBJ2-7, with a tentative D call TRBD2 (5 bases). Trimming cost V 0 bases and J 5 bases, with 17 bases left between them. Germline CDR1 SGHDN, CDR2 FVKESK. The CDR3 runs 16 residues. CDR3 sequence reads: CASSQDQAGGFHEQYF. DNA for the CDR3: TGTGCCAGCAGCCAAGATCAAGCAGGAGGATTCCACGAGCAGTACTTC.

The chain uses TRBV11-2 and TRBJ2-1, with 8 bases matching TRBD1. The CDR3 runs to 14 residues. The junction had 9 bases not matched to a gene; V was cut back by 6 bases and J by 8 bases. Per the germline V gene, CDR1 is SGHAT and CDR2 is FQNNGV. The CDR3 DNA reads as TGTGCCAGCAGACCGGGACAGGCTTTTGATGAGCAGTTCTTC. Protein: CASRPGQAFDEQFF.

In its sample, this clonotype was seen once. The chain joins TRBV7-3 to TRBJ2-3, with D perhaps TRBD2 (6 bases). Germline CDR1 is SGHTA and CDR2 is FQGTGA. The germline V and J ends were trimmed by 5 bases and 12 bases, with 18 bases remaining between them. The CDR3 runs 13 residues. CDR3 loop: CASSQGGEDPQYF. DNA of the CDR3: TGTGCCAGCAGCCAAGGAGGGGAGGACCCCCAGTATTTT. The entire variable domain, with the rest obtained from reference TRBV7-3 and TRBJ2-3, is as follows: GAGVSQTPSNKVTEKGKYVELRCDPISGHTALYWYRQSLGQGPEFLIYFQGTGAADDSGLPNDRFFAVRPEGSVSTLKIQRTERGDSAVYLCASSQGGEDPQYFGPGTRLTVL.

V and J are TRBV30 and TRBJ2-7, with D possibly TRBD2 on 5 matching bases. Trimming left V 0 bases short and J 6 bases short, with 15 bases between. Looked up from germline, CDR1 is GTSNPN and CDR2 is SVGIG (reference sequence). There are 14 residues in the CDR3. The CDR3, as DNA: TGTGCCTGGAGTGTGCAGGACTTGGATACCGAGCAGTACTTC. This translates into CAWSVQDLDTEQYF.

The rearrangement uses TRBV21-1 and TRBJ2-1; the table's D call, TRBD1, was not checked against the DNA. TRBV21-1 is a known pseudogene. The length of the CDR3 is 16 residues. CDR3 nucleotide sequence: TGTGCCAGCGGTCACCCTGGGACAGGGAGAAGAAATGAGCAGTTCTTC. Translating gives CASGHPGTGRRNEQFF.

On this clonotype: Its ends do not fully match the called genes, so a read error is possible. The J gene is TRBJ2-7, the V gene TRBV7-7; TRBD2 matches at 11 bases. CDR3 size: 14 residues. CDR1 is SSHAT, CDR2 FNYEAQ, per germline (reference sequence). CDR3 loop: CASSLLAGVGEQYF. The DNA for the CDR3 is TGTGCTAGCAGCCTACTAGCGGGAGTGGGAGAGCAGTACTTC.

The J gene is TRBJ1-2, the V gene TRBV6-6; no reliable D call. The CDR3 consists of 14 residues. In germline, CDR1 is MNHNY, CDR2 SVGAGI (reference sequence). Trimming took 2 bases from V and 6 from J, leaving 13 bases between them. CDR3 nucleotide sequence: TGTGCCAGCAGTTACGACCCAGGAATCGATGGCTACACCTTC. Translated, it gives CASSYDPGIDGYTF.